This T cell receptor beta chain was retrieved from a study of T cell repertoires in cytomegalovirus infection. As for the study in general: Both recently identified HLA-C-restricted and well-studied HLA-B-restricted CMV epitopes were used in the study. Evidence of both CMV infection and a matching HLA type came from public TCR beta signatures.

Study findings and constraints: What dominated the ex vivo response were HLA-C-restricted CMV-specific TCR beta clonotypes.

In this sample, this clonotype turned up a few times. Its antigen is undetermined. A single record per CDR3 protein comes from TCRdb applying MiXCR to the reads. The sample records 700,000 to 850,000 distinct CDR3 sequences, over 25% being singletons. The receptor comes from a human donor in good health (CMV status not recorded). Some clones in this sample may be carry-over from other donors' samples. The source material was cultured CD8+ T cells from PBMCs, sampled from culture after CMV antigen stimulation.

The CDR3 DNA reads TGTGCCAGCACCCTCGGGGGCGCCTATGGCTACACCTTC. Residues: CASTLGGAYGYTF. The chain couples TRBV6-5 to TRBJ1-2; D might be TRBD1 (6 bases). CDR3 length equals 13 residues. The ends were cut back, 7 bases at V and 4 bases at J, with 13 bases in the middle. From germline, CDR1 is MNHEY and CDR2 SVGAGI.